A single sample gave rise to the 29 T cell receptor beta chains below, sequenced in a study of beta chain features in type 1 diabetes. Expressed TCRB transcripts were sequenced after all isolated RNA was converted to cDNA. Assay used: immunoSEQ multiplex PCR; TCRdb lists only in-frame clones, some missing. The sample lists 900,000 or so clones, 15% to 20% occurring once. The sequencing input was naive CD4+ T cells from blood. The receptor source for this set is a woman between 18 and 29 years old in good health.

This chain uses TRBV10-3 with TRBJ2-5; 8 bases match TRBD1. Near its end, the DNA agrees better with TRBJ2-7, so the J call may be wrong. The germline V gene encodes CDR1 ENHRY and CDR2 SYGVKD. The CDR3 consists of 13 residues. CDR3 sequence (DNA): TGTGCCATCCGTCCGGGACAGGCTTACGAGCAGTACTTC. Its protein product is CAIRPGQAYEQYF.

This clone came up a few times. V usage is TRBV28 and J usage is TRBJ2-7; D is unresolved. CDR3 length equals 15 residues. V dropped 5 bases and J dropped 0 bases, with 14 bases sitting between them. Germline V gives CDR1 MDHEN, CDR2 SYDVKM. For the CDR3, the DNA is TGTGCCAGCAGTCCCCAACTATCCCTCTCCTACGAGCAGTACTTC. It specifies CASSPQLSLSYEQYF.

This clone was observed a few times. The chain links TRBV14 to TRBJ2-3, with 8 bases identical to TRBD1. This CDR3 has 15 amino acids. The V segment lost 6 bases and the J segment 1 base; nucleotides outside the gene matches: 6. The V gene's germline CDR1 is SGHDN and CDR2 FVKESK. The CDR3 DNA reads TGTGCCAGCAGTAAGACAGGGGCTGGCACAGATACGCAGTATTTT. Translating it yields CASSKTGAGTDTQYF.

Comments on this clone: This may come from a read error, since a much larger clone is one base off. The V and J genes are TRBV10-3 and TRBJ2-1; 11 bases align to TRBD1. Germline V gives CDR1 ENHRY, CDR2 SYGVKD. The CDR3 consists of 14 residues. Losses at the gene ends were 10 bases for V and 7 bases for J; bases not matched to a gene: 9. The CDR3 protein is CATSGTGGQNEQFF. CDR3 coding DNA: TGTGCCACCTCTGGGACAGGGGGACAGAATGAGCAGTTCTTC.

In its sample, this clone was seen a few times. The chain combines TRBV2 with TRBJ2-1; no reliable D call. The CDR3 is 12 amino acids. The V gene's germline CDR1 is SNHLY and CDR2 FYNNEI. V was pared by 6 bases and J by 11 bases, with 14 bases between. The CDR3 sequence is CASRSQLQKQFF. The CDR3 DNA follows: TGTGCCAGCAGATCCCAGCTGCAGAAGCAGTTCTTC. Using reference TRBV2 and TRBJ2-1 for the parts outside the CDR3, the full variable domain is EPEVTQTPSHQVTQMGQEVILRCVPISNHLYFYWYRQILGQKVEFLVSFYNNEISEKSEIFDDQFSVERPDGSNFTLKIRSTKLEDSAMYFCASRSQLQKQFFGPGTRLTVL.

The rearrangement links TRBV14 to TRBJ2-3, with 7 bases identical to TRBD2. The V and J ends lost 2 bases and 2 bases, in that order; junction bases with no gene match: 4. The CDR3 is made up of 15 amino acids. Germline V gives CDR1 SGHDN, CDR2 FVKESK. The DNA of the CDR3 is TGTGCCAGCAGCCAACTCGGGAGGACCACAGATACGCAGTATTTT. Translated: CASSQLGRTTDTQYF.

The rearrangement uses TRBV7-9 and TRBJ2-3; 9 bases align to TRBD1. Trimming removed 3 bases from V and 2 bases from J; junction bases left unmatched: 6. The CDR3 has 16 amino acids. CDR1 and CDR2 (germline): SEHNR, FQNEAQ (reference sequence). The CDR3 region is CASSLRTGAITDTQYF. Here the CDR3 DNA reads TGTGCCAGCAGCTTGCGGACAGGGGCGATCACAGATACGCAGTATTTT. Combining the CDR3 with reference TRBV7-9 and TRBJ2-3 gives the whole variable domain DTGVSQNPRHKITKRGQNVTFRCDPISEHNRLYWYRQTLGQGPEFLTYFQNEAQLEKSRLLSDRFSAERPKGSFSTLEIQRTEQGDSAMYLCASSLRTGAITDTQYFGPGTRLTVL.

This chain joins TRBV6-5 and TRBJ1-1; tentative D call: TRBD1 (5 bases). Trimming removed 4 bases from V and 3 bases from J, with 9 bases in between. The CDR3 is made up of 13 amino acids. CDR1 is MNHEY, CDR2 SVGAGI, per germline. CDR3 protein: CASSSPGDTEAFF. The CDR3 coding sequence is TGTGCCAGCAGTTCTCCGGGGGACACTGAAGCTTTCTTT.

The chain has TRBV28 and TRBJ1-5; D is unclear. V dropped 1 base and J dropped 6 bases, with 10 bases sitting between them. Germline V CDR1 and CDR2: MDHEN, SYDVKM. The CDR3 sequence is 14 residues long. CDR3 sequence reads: CASSLFRSVQPQHF. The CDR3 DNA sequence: TGTGCCAGCAGTTTATTCCGATCTGTTCAGCCCCAGCATTTT.

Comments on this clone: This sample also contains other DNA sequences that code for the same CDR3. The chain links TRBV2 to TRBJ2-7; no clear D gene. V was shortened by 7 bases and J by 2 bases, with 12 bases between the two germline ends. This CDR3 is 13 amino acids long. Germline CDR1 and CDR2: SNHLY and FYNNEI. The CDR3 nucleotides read TGTGCCAGCAAGAAGAGGCGAACCTACGAGCAGTACTTC. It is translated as CASKKRRTYEQYF.

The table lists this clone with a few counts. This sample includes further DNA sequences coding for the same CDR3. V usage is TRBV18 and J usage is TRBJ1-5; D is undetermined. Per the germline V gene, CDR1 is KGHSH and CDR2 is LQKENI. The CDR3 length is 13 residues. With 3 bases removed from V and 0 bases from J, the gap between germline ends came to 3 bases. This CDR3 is CASSPGSNQPQHF. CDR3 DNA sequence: TGTGCCAGCTCACCGGGTAGCAATCAGCCCCAGCATTTT.

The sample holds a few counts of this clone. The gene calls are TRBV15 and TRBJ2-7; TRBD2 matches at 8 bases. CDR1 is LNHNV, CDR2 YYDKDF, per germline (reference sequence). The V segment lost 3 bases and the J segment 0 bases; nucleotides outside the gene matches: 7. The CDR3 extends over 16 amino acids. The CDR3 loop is CATSRASSGSSYEQYF. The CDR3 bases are TGTGCCACCAGCAGGGCATCAAGCGGGAGCTCCTACGAGCAGTACTTC. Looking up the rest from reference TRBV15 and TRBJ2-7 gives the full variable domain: DAMVIQNPRYQVTQFGKPVTLSCSQTLNHNVMYWYQQKSSQAPKLLFHYYDKDFNNEADTPDNFQSRRPNTSFCFLDIRSPGLGDTAMYLCATSRASSGSSYEQYFGPGTRLTVT.

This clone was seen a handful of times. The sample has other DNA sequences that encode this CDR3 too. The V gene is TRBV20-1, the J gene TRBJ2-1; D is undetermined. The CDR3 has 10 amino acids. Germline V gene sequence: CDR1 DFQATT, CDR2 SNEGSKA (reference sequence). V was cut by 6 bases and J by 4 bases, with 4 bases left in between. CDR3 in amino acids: CSAGYNEQFF. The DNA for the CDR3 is TGCAGTGCCGGATACAATGAGCAGTTCTTC.

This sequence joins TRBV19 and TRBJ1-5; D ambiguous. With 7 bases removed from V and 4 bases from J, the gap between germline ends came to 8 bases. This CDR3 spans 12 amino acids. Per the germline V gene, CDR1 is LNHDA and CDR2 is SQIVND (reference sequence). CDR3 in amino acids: CASTSGNQPQHF. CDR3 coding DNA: TGTGCCAGTACCAGCGGGAATCAGCCCCAGCATTTT.

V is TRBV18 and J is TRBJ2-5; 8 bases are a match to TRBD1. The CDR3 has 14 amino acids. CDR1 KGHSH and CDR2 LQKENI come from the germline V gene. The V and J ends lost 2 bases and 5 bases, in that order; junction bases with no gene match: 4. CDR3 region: CASSPGPGGETQYF. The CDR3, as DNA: TGTGCCAGCTCACCAGGGCCAGGGGGCGAGACCCAGTACTTC.

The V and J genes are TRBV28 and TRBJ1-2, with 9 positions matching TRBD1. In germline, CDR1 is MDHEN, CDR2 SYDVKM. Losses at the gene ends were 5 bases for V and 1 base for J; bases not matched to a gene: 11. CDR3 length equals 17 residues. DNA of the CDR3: TGTGCCAGCAGTCTGTCGACAGGGGGTGTATTTAACTATGGCTACACCTTC. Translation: CASSLSTGGVFNYGYTF.

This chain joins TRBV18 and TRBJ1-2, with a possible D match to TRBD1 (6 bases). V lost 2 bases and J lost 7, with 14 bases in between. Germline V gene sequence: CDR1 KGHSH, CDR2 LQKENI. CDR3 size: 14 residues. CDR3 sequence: CASSPSGTHSGYTF. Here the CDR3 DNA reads TGTGCCAGCTCACCATCCGGGACACATAGTGGCTACACCTTC.

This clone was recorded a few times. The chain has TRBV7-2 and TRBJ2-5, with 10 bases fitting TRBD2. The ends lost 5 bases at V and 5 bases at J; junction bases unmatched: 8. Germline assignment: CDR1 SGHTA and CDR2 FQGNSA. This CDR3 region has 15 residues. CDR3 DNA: TGTGCCAGCAGCCCCTCTAGCGGGAGAGGGGAGACCCAGTACTTC. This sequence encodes CASSPSSGRGETQYF.

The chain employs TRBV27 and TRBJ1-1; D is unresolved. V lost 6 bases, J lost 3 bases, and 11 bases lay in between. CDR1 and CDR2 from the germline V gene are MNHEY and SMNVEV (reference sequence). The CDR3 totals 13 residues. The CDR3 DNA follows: TGTGCCAGCAGCTCGTCGATCCACACTGAAGCTTTCTTT. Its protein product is CASSSSIHTEAFF.

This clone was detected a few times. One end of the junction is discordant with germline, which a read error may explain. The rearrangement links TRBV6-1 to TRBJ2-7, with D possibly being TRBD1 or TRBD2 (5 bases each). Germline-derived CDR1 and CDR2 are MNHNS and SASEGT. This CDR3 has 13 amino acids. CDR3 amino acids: CASSDLWDAYRHF. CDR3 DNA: TGTGCCAGCAGTGACCTGTGGGACGCTTACAGACACTTC.

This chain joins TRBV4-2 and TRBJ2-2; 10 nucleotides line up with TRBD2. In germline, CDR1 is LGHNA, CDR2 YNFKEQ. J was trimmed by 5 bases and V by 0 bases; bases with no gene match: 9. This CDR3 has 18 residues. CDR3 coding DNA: TGTGCCAGCAGCCAAGATTGGCTAGCGGGAGAAAGGACCGGGGAGCTGTTTTTT. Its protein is CASSQDWLAGERTGELFF.

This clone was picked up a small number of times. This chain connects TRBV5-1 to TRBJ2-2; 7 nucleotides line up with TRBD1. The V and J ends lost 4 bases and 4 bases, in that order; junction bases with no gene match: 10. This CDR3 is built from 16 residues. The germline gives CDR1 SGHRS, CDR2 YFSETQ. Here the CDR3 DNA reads TGCGCCAGCAGCATGAGTCCCGGGACAGCCACCGGGGAGCTGTTTTTT. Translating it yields CASSMSPGTATGELFF.

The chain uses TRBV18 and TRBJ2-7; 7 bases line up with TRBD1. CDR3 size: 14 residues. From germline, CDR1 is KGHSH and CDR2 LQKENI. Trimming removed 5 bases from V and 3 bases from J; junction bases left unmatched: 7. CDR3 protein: CASSAAGGDYEQYF. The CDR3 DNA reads TGTGCCAGCTCAGCGGCAGGGGGTGACTACGAGCAGTACTTC.

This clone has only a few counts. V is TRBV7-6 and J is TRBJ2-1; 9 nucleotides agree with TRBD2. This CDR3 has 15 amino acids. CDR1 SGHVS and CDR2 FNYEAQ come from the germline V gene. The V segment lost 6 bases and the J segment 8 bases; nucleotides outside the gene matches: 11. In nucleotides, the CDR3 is TGTGCCAGCAGTAAAATAGCGGGAGCAGCGGATGAGCAGTTCTTC. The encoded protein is CASSKIAGAADEQFF.

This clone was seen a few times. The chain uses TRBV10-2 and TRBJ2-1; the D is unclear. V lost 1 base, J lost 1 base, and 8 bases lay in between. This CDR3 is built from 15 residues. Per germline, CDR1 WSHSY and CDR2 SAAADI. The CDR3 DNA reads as TGCGCCAGCAGTGAGTTCAGCGTATCCTACAATGAGCAGTTCTTC. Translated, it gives CASSEFSVSYNEQFF.

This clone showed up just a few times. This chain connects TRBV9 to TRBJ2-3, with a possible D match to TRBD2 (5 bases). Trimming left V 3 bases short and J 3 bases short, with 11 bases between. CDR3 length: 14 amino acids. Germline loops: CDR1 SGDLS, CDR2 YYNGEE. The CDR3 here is CASSARAETDTQYF. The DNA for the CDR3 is TGTGCCAGCAGCGCTCGAGCGGAAACAGATACGCAGTATTTT.

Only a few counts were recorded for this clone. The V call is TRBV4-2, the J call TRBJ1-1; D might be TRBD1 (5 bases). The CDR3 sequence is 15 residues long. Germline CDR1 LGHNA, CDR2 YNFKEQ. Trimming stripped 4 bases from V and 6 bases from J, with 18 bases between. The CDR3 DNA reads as TGTGCCAGCAGCCCCCGCCGTAGGGGAGAGGCTGAAGCTTTCTTT. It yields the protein CASSPRRRGEAEAFF.

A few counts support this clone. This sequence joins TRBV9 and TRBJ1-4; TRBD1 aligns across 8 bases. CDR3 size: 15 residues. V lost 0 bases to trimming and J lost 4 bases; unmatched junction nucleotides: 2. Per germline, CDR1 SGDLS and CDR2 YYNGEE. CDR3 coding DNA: TGTGCCAGCAGCGTAGGGACAGGGTTTAATGAAAAACTGTTTTTT. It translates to CASSVGTGFNEKLFF.

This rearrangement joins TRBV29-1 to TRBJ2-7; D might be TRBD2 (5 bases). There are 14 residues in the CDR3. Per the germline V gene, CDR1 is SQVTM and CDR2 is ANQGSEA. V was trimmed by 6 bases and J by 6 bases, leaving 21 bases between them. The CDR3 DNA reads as TGCAGCGTGAGGTTTTCGGCGACCCGGGGCGAGCAGTACTTC. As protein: CSVRFSATRGEQYF.